This T cell receptor (beta chain) comes out of a study of regulatory T cells in long-lasting Graves disease. The sample holds many counts of this clonotype. The CDR3 covers 15 residues. V lost 3 bases, J lost 5 bases, and 15 bases lay in between. Per the germline V gene, CDR1 is KGHDR and CDR2 is SFDVKD. The authors built TCR beta libraries using iRepertoire HTBI primers and Arm-PCR of CDR3 regions. MiXCR, applied by TCRdb to the multiplex PCR reads, yields one record per CDR3 protein. The table shows around 460,000 distinct CDR3 sequences, with 12% to 15% occurring only once. Time point noted: newly diagnosed GD, antithyroid drugs for less than 3 months. RNA extracted from PBMCs served as the sequencing template. These data also formed part of another study, on T cells in Graves' hyperthyroidism and ophthalmopathy.

The material sequenced was peripheral blood mononuclear cells (PBMCs), taken at new diagnosis, from a patient treated with antithyroid drugs. This TCR derives from a woman aged 50 to 60 with Graves disease. This chain links TRBV24-1 with TRBJ2-5, with D uncertain. In DNA, the CDR3 is TGTGCCACCAGTGATAGGCTCTCCGAGGCGGAGACCCAGTACTTC. This gives the protein CATSDRLSEAETQYF.